The 2 T cell receptor beta chains presented below share a single source sample, sequenced in a study of T cell responses to AZD1222 COVID-19 vaccine. Clones were sequenced by immunoSEQ multiplex PCR, and TCRdb holds only the in-frame ones, with some missing. The sample has some 120,000 clones; 75% to 95% are singletons. The material was peripheral blood, obtained 28 days after the second dose of the MenACWY control vaccine. These receptors originate from an adult who received the MenACWY meningococcal vaccine as a control.

V and J are TRBV19 and TRBJ2-1; 7 bases agree with TRBD2. CDR3 length: 14 amino acids. V lost 5 bases, J lost 7 bases, and 8 bases stayed unmatched. From germline, CDR1 is LNHDA and CDR2 SQIVND (reference sequence). CDR3 amino acids: CASSPLRERNEQFF. CDR3 nucleotide sequence: TGTGCCAGTAGTCCCCTGCGGGAGCGGAATGAGCAGTTCTTC.

Comments on this clone: An end of the junction does not agree with germline; a read error may underlie this. The genes are TRBV27 and TRBJ2-2, with D possibly being TRBD1 (6 bases). The V gene's germline CDR1 is MNHEY and CDR2 SMNVEV (reference sequence). The CDR3 has 16 amino acids. The CDR3 region has the DNA TGTGCCAGCAGCTTATACAGGGTCGGGAACACCGGGGAGCTGTTTTTT. Encoded protein: CASSLYRVGNTGELFF.